A selection of T cell receptor beta chains follows, all from one sample in a study of Ad26.COV2.S vaccination and SARS-CoV-2 variants. The method was immunoSEQ multiplex PCR; TCRdb's version includes in-frame clones alone and lacks a portion of them. The sample shows roughly 300,000 clones, about 88% of them seen only once. Material: peripheral blood, obtained in a trial of Ad26.COV2.S vaccine versus placebo. These receptors all come from a person between 18 and 65 years old who received the Ad26.COV2.S COVID-19 vaccine or a placebo. The CDR3 runs from the conserved cysteine through the conserved F or W.

J gene,V gene,CDR3 length,CDR3 protein
TRBJ1-5,TRBV5-5,16,CASSFRDSNSNQPQHF
TRBJ1-1,TRBV7-3,14,CASSVTGRGTEAFF
TRBJ1-4,TRBV5-1,15,CASSSGGATNEKLFF
TRBJ2-2,TRBV27,19,CASSLSRTSGSIGTGELFF
TRBJ2-7,TRBV4-3,15,CASSQGQESSYEQYF
TRBJ2-5,TRBV18,14,CASSSTGGRETQYF
TRBJ2-5,TRBV5-4,14,CASSSGTSRETQYF
TRBJ1-2,TRBV19,12,CAHPPDVYGYTF
TRBJ2-5,TRBV4-3,17,CASSQEIGGRLWETQYF
TRBJ2-2,TRBV6-2/TRBV6-3,15,CASSRLAGNTGELFF
TRBJ1-5,TRBV7-9,13,CASSLTGDQPQHF
TRBJ1-4,TRBV28,15,CASSNSGQGMEKLFF
TRBJ1-2,TRBV4-2,15,CASSQDYQGTYGYTF
TRBJ2-7,TRBV7-2,14,CASSLGTSTYEQYF
TRBJ1-2,TRBV27,17,CASSSYRPHKGNYGYTF
TRBJ1-3,TRBV7-2,15,CASSPRGLGGNTIYF
TRBJ1-1,TRBV30,13,CAWSVGRAAEAFF
TRBJ1-2,TRBV18,13,CASSPGREYGYTF
TRBJ2-3,TRBV5-1,16,CASSLGGTGGFATQYF
TRBJ1-1,TRBV7-9,13,CASSLGQNTEAFF
TRBJ1-4,TRBV7-9,14,CASSARQTNEKLFF
TRBJ1-5,TRBV19,13,CASSPRGNQPQHF